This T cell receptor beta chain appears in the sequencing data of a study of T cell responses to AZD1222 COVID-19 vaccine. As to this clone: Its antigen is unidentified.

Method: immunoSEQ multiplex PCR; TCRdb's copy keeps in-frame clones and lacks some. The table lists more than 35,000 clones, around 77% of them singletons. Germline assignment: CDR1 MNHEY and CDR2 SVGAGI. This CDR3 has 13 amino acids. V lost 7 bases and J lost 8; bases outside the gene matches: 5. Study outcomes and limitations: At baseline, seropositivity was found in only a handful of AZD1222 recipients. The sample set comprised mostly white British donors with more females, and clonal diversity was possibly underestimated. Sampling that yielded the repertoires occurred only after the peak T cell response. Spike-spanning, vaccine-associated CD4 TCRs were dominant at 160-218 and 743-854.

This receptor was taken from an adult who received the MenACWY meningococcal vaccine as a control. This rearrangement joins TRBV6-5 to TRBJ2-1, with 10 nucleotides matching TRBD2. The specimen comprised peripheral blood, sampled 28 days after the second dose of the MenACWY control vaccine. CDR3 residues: CASNQREGHEQFF. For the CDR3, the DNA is TGTGCCAGCAATCAGCGGGAGGGCCATGAGCAGTTCTTC.